This entry lists 7 T cell receptor beta chains sequenced from one sample in a study of identical twins. TCRdb itself ran the 5' RACE reads through MiXCR, one entry per CDR3 protein. The sample has approximately 620,000 distinct CDR3 sequences, 8.5% to 9% seen once; the top ten hold 0.75% to 1%. These same data were also listed under a study on yellow fever vaccine responses in identical twins.

Sequencing used PBMCs. These receptors were taken from a woman between 18 and 29 years old in good health.

This clonotype appeared a few times. The chain uses TRBV6-5 and TRBJ1-5; no clear D gene. This CDR3 is built from 14 residues. Germline CDR1 reads MNHEY; CDR2 reads SVGAGI. V lost 2 bases and J 5 bases, leaving 10 bases between the germline ends. The CDR3 here is CASSYLAADQPQHF. Written as DNA, the CDR3 is TGTGCCAGCAGTTACCTAGCGGCGGATCAGCCCCAGCATTTT.

The V call is TRBV6-2 or TRBV6-3, the J call TRBJ2-7; TRBD1 is a possible D gene (6 bases). V was clipped by 7 bases and J by 2 bases, with 12 bases between them. The CDR3 runs 13 residues. Germline assignment: CDR1 MNHEY and CDR2 SVGEGT. DNA for the CDR3: TGTGCCAGCACCACGGACAGACCCTACGAGCAGTACTTC. Its translation: CASTTDRPYEQYF.

This clonotype was counted only a few times. This chain uses TRBV25-1 with TRBJ2-5; D might be TRBD1 or TRBD2, each matching 5 bases. The V end lost 10 bases, the J end lost 4 bases, and 13 bases lay between the germline ends. This CDR3 is built from 12 residues. Germline assignment: CDR1 MGHDK and CDR2 SYGVNS. The CDR3 here is CATRDPGETQYF. The DNA for the CDR3 is TGTGCCACCCGGGACCCTGGAGAGACCCAGTACTTC.

This clonotype occurred a few times. The chain uses TRBV4-1 and TRBJ1-4; D unclear. V was clipped by 0 bases and J by 7 bases, with 21 bases between them. CDR1 MGHRA and CDR2 YSYEKL come from the germline V gene. This CDR3 region has 18 residues. The DNA of the CDR3 is TGCGCCAGCAGCCAAGAAGAGGCGCTGGACCCGCGTGGTGAAAAACTGTTTTTT. Its protein is CASSQEEALDPRGEKLFF.

This clonotype was observed many times. This chain links TRBV12-3 or TRBV12-4 with TRBJ2-5; no clear D gene. There are 15 residues in the CDR3. V gave up 6 bases and J gave up 2 bases, with 16 bases separating them. CDR3 nucleotide sequence: TGTGCCAGCAGCCCTAGACAAACTCCTCAAGAGACCCAGTACTTC. Amino acids: CASSPRQTPQETQYF.

The sample holds a few counts of this clonotype. This chain joins TRBV27 and TRBJ2-7, with D unresolved. The germline V gene encodes CDR1 MNHEY and CDR2 SMNVEV (reference sequence). There are 12 residues in the CDR3. Trimming removed 7 bases at V and 2 bases at J, with 9 bases between. CDR3 in DNA: TGTGCCAGCATGACACCTACCTACGAGCAGTACTTC. This encodes CASMTPTYEQYF.

V is TRBV7-9 and J is TRBJ1-4; no clear D gene. The germline V gene has CDR1 SEHNR and CDR2 FQNEAQ (reference sequence). This CDR3 is built from 12 residues. V was cut by 6 bases and J by 7 bases, with 9 bases left in between. This CDR3 is CASSSQGEKLFF. CDR3 coding DNA: TGTGCCAGCAGTTCGCAAGGTGAAAAACTGTTTTTT. Full variable domain (outside the CDR3, taken from reference TRBV7-9 and TRBJ1-4): DTGVSQNPRHKITKRGQNVTFRCDPISEHNRLYWYRQTLGQGPEFLTYFQNEAQLEKSRLLSDRFSAERPKGSFSTLEIQRTEQGDSAMYLCASSSQGEKLFFGSGTQLSVL.